This entry is about one T cell receptor (beta chain). As yet, its antigen is unknown. Ipilimumab, 1 mg/kg, started 14 to 28 days after autologous transplant. Through week 26, nivolumab 3 mg/kg IV was given weeks 1, 4, 7, 10, then biweekly. The data were taken from a study of ipilimumab plus nivolumab after autologous stem cell transplantation. Study in general: Median doses per patient: four or five ipilimumab, under ten nivolumab.

This CDR3 comprises 13 residues. Trimming cost V 4 bases and J 5 bases, with 13 bases left between them. Germline values: CDR1 SGHRS, CDR2 YFSETQ. Broader study findings: Authors suggest TCR repertoire, Treg phenotype and gut microbiota support further study.

The assay was immunoSEQ multiplex PCR, and TCRdb's table has in-frame clones only and misses some. The profile shows 15,000 to 20,000 clones, about 80% of them singletons. The receptor was isolated from a male donor with diffuse large B-cell lymphoma. This specimen was PBMCs, taken in a trial of ipilimumab plus nivolumab as post-transplant consolidation. The chain has TRBV5-1 and TRBJ2-7, with D perhaps matching TRBD2 (5 bases). The CDR3 protein is CASSQSDSNEQYF. As DNA, the CDR3 is TGCGCCAGCAGCCAGTCGGACTCTAACGAGCAGTACTTC.